This T cell receptor beta chain was sequenced during a study of technical replicates of blood from several donors (dated by TCRdb to 2016 to 2017). The CDR3 goes from the cysteine to the phenylalanine over 15 residues. The sequence is cut down to CDR3 DNA, 45 bases in frame from base 1. Sequences LGHNA (CDR1) and YNFKEQ (CDR2) are obtained from the germline V gene. Relative to germline, V is 1 base shorter and J is 2 bases shorter, with 10 bases between their ends. The count of this clone is one. Its antigen is not yet known. Per-base qualities were not stored, and no clone one base away is much larger. Library method: the immunoSEQ multiplex PCR assay. TCRdb re-hosts the immuneACCESS table, in-frame sequences only. Its copies lack some clones; in the studies checked, an unresolved V gene accounts for under half of them, and the cause for the rest is not known. This sample has tens of thousands of clones in its table, and approximately 92% of those were observed once. 0.39% of the sample is in the top ten clones.

Sequencing was performed on T cells isolated from PBMCs. The receptor was derived from a human donor in good health. Some clones in this sample may be carry-over from other donors' samples. The V gene is TRBV4-2 and the J gene is TRBJ2-3, with no confidently assigned D gene. Here the CDR3 is given as CASSQVARLTDTQYF. The bases read TGTGCCAGCAGCCAAGTCGCTAGACTCACAGATACGCAGTATTTT.